Presented here are 6 T cell receptor beta chains from one specimen sequenced in a study of shared clonotypes between healthy human individuals. Some clones are missing from TCRdb's copy, which holds only in-frame ones; the method was immunoSEQ multiplex PCR. The data contain 600,000 to 750,000 clones, about two thirds of them singletons. Material: memory CD4+ T cells sorted from blood. Subset in this sample: CD45RA-negative fraction. These receptors came from a woman aged 25 to 39 in good health.

The gene calls are TRBV2 and TRBJ1-2; D is possibly TRBD1 (5 bases). The CDR3 has 15 residues. The V gene's germline CDR1 is SNHLY and CDR2 FYNNEI. The V end was cut by 5 bases, the J end by 8 bases, with 21 bases between. CDR3 sequence: CASSWGPNTPDGYTF. In DNA, the CDR3 is TGTGCCAGCAGTTGGGGCCCAAACACACCAGACGGCTACACCTTC. The full variable domain, its missing parts supplied by reference TRBV2 and TRBJ1-2, is EPEVTQTPSHQVTQMGQEVILRCVPISNHLYFYWYRQILGQKVEFLVSFYNNEISEKSEIFDDQFSVERPDGSNFTLKIRSTKLEDSAMYFCASSWGPNTPDGYTFGSGTRLTVV.

V usage is TRBV2 and J usage is TRBJ2-5, with D perhaps matching TRBD1 (6 bases). CDR3 size: 15 residues. V gave up 6 bases and J gave up 3 bases, with 17 bases separating them. Per the germline V gene, CDR1 is SNHLY and CDR2 is FYNNEI. The CDR3 sequence is CASRPLRTAKETQYF. The CDR3, as DNA: TGTGCCAGCAGGCCCCTTCGGACAGCAAAAGAGACCCAGTACTTC.

The genes are TRBV19 and TRBJ2-3; tentatively, D is TRBD2 (5 bases). V was shortened by 3 bases and J by 5 bases, with 12 bases between the two germline ends. This CDR3 is built from 14 residues. Germline V CDR1 and CDR2: LNHDA, SQIVND (reference sequence). The CDR3 DNA is TGTGCCAGTAGTATTAGTATTGCGGGAGATACGCAGTATTTT. It encodes CASSISIAGDTQYF. The entire variable domain, with the rest obtained from reference TRBV19 and TRBJ2-3, is as follows: DGGITQSPKYLFRKEGQNVTLSCEQNLNHDAMYWYRQDPGQGLRLIYYSQIVNDFQKGDIAEGYSVSREKKESFPLTVTSAQKNPTAFYLCASSISIAGDTQYFGPGTRLTVL.

The V and J genes are TRBV5-1 and TRBJ2-7, with D tentatively TRBD1 (7 bases). The length of the CDR3 is 14 residues. Germline V gene data show CDR1 as SGHRS and CDR2 as YFSETQ. Trimming stripped 2 bases from V and 6 bases from J, with 15 bases between. In DNA, the CDR3 is TGCGCCAGCAGCTTCGGGACCCAGGGGGGCGAGCAGTACTTC. Its protein product is CASSFGTQGGEQYF.

This rearrangement joins TRBV2 to TRBJ1-1; TRBD1 might be the D (6 bases). The CDR3 spans 14 residues. CDR1 and CDR2 (germline): SNHLY, FYNNEI. V was clipped by 0 bases and J by 7 bases, with 12 bases between them. The CDR3 region is CASSEARTAGEAFF. DNA for the CDR3: TGTGCCAGCAGTGAAGCGCGGACAGCCGGTGAAGCTTTCTTT.

This clone was seen a few times. V usage is TRBV27 and J usage is TRBJ1-5, with D possibly being TRBD1 (6 bases). The germline V gene has CDR1 MNHEY and CDR2 SMNVEV (reference sequence). The CDR3 loop spans 15 amino acids. V shed 5 bases and J shed 4 bases, with 15 bases lying between them. DNA for the CDR3: TGTGCCAGCAGTGCCACCGGGACATATAATCAGCCCCAGCATTTT. Residues: CASSATGTYNQPQHF.